This passage covers 27 T cell receptor beta chains from one sample sequenced in a study of blood T cell repertoires in COVID-19. This table comes from immunoSEQ multiplex PCR, and its TCRdb copy is limited to in-frame clones, with some not included. This repertoire shows about 200,000 clones, approximately 84% found once; its top ten account for over 6.5%. Sequenced: peripheral blood. All receptors come from a woman older than 75 with COVID-19, enrolled during active disease.

The V call is TRBV27, the J call TRBJ2-5; TRBD2 agrees at 9 bases. The CDR3 runs 14 residues. The J segment lost 3 bases and the V segment lost 6 bases, leaving 5 bases of the junction unmatched. Germline-derived CDR1 and CDR2 are MNHEY and SMNVEV (reference sequence). The CDR3 nucleotides read TGTGCCAGCAGCTTTGCGGGGGGGAAAGAGACCCAGTACTTC. Translation gives CASSFAGGKETQYF.

This chain uses TRBV3-1 (or the pseudogene TRBV3-2) with TRBJ1-5, with a tentative D call TRBD1 (5 bases). CDR3 length: 13 residues. CDR1 LGHDT and CDR2 YNNKEL come from the germline V gene (reference sequence). The V gene lost 4 bases and the J gene lost 7 bases, with 11 bases spanning the gap. The CDR3 spells CASSRRGGQPQHF. The DNA for the CDR3 is TGTGCCAGCAGCCGGAGGGGTGGGCAGCCCCAGCATTTT.

The chain couples TRBV27 to TRBJ2-3; 13 bases align to TRBD2. V trimming: 6 bases; J trimming: 6 bases; junction bases outside the gene matches: 6. The CDR3 loop spans 15 amino acids. Germline CDR1 and CDR2: MNHEY and SMNVEV (reference sequence). This CDR3 is CASRTSGRYWDTQYF. Written as DNA, the CDR3 is TGTGCCAGCAGGACTAGCGGGAGGTATTGGGATACGCAGTATTTT.

A single count supports this clone. The chain employs TRBV7-2 and TRBJ2-5, with TRBD1 as a possible D gene (5 bases). The CDR3 is 15 residues long. CDR1 is SGHTA and CDR2 is FQGNSA in the germline V gene. Trimming pared 3 bases from V and 2 bases from J, leaving 13 bases between. The CDR3 region has the DNA TGTGCCAGCAGCTTGAACCAGGGTCCACAAGAGACCCAGTACTTC. Protein sequence: CASSLNQGPQETQYF.

As DNA, the CDR3 is TGTGCCAGCAGCCAATTTGATTCGGGGAATTCACCCCTCCACTTT. Its translation is CASSQFDSGNSPLHF. This sequence joins TRBV14 and TRBJ1-6; D ambiguous. Between the trimmed V and J ends, which lost 2 bases and 7 bases, there was a span of 12 bases. The CDR3 covers 15 residues. The germline CDR1 and CDR2 sequences are SGHDN and FVKESK.

The rearrangement links TRBV27 to TRBJ2-1, with a possible D match to TRBD1 (6 bases). V was trimmed by 8 bases and J by 0 bases, leaving 14 bases between them. Germline V gene sequence: CDR1 MNHEY, CDR2 SMNVEV (reference sequence). The CDR3 runs 15 residues. The CDR3 protein is CASGPTGSSYNEQFF. The DNA of the CDR3 is TGTGCCAGCGGCCCCACAGGGAGCTCCTACAATGAGCAGTTCTTC.

This clone was detected only once. The rearrangement uses TRBV9 and TRBJ1-5; 10 positions match TRBD1. CDR3 size: 15 residues. The germline gives CDR1 SGDLS, CDR2 YYNGEE. Trimming removed 0 bases from V and 7 bases from J; junction bases left unmatched: 4. Written as DNA, the CDR3 is TGTGCCAGCAGCGTAGTAGGGACAGGGGTGCAGCCCCAGCATTTT. Residues: CASSVVGTGVQPQHF.

V usage is TRBV28 and J usage is TRBJ2-2; 10 bases are shared with TRBD1. V shed 7 bases and J 4 bases; nucleotides not matched to a gene: 6. The CDR3 is 15 residues long. Germline CDR1 MDHEN, CDR2 SYDVKM. The CDR3 is CASKAGTGVTGELFF. The CDR3, as DNA: TGTGCCAGCAAAGCCGGGACAGGGGTCACCGGGGAGCTGTTTTTT.

The chain employs TRBV6-5 and TRBJ2-7, with 8 bases identical to TRBD2. After removal of 7 bases from V and 1 base from J, the junction contained 9 bases not matched to a gene. The germline V gene has CDR1 MNHEY and CDR2 SVGAGI. This CDR3 has 15 residues. The CDR3 DNA follows: TGTGCCAGCAAACGGGAGGGGACATCTTCCTACGAGCAGTACTTC. This sequence encodes CASKREGTSSYEQYF.

This chain connects TRBV27 to TRBJ2-7; TRBD2 agrees at 10 bases. The germline gives CDR1 MNHEY, CDR2 SMNVEV (reference sequence). The trim removed 2 bases at V and 2 bases at J, leaving 3 bases unmatched. This CDR3 has 15 amino acids. CDR3: CASSLGAGGPYEQYF. The CDR3 DNA sequence: TGTGCCAGCAGTTTAGGAGCGGGAGGGCCCTACGAGCAGTACTTC.

The genes are TRBV5-1 and TRBJ1-1, with TRBD1 identical over 7 bases. The CDR3 is 15 residues long. Germline CDR1 SGHRS, CDR2 YFSETQ. V was clipped by 4 bases and J by 5 bases; unmatched bases: 11. The CDR3 spells CASSGLSSRGTEAFF. CDR3 nucleotides: TGCGCCAGCAGCGGTCTTTCGTCCAGGGGGACTGAAGCTTTCTTT.

The V gene is TRBV6-5, the J gene TRBJ1-1, with D possibly being TRBD1 (5 bases). Trimming cost V 0 bases and J 4 bases, with 12 bases left between them. Germline V CDR1 and CDR2: MNHEY, SVGAGI. The CDR3 sequence is 15 residues long. The CDR3 region is CASSYSTGLSTEAFF. In nucleotides, the CDR3 is TGTGCCAGCAGTTACTCGACGGGACTGAGCACTGAAGCTTTCTTT.

This rearrangement joins TRBV6-2 or TRBV6-3 to TRBJ1-5; maybe TRBD1 (6 bases). Germline loops: CDR1 MNHEY, CDR2 SVGEGT. V was pared by 4 bases and J by 2 bases, with 6 bases between. The CDR3 spans 13 residues. The DNA of the CDR3 is TGTGCCAGCAGTTGGACAGGCAATCAGCCCCAGCATTTT. Its protein product is CASSWTGNQPQHF.

The chain carries TRBV28 and TRBJ2-3; D is possibly TRBD1 (6 bases). Germline V gene data show CDR1 as MDHEN and CDR2 as SYDVKM. CDR3 length: 14 amino acids. V lost 7 bases and J lost 4, with 15 bases in between. The DNA of the CDR3 is TGTGCCAGCAAACAGGGAGTTTGGGCAGATACGCAGTATTTT. Protein sequence: CASKQGVWADTQYF.

This chain joins TRBV3-1 (or the pseudogene TRBV3-2) and TRBJ2-3; TRBD2 matches 7 bases. Germline trimming cut 4 bases from V and 3 bases from J; bases unmatched to any gene: 10. Looked up from germline, CDR1 is LGHDT and CDR2 is YNNKEL (reference sequence). The CDR3 consists of 16 residues. CDR3 region: CASSPRLALETDTQYF. The CDR3 DNA is TGTGCCAGCAGCCCGAGACTAGCCCTTGAGACAGATACGCAGTATTTT.

This clone appeared a single time. V usage is TRBV9 and J usage is TRBJ2-7, with TRBD2 matching 10 bases. Germline V gene data show CDR1 as SGDLS and CDR2 as YYNGEE. This CDR3 spans 14 amino acids. Trimming removed 4 bases from V and 3 bases from J; junction bases left unmatched: 4. The CDR3 DNA sequence: TGTGCCAGCAGCCGTACTAGCGGGAACTACGAGCAGTACTTC. Translation gives CASSRTSGNYEQYF.

The chain carries TRBV7-9 and TRBJ1-5; D perhaps matches TRBD1 (5 bases). The CDR3 extends over 13 amino acids. CDR1 is SEHNR and CDR2 is FQNEAQ in the germline V gene (reference sequence). V was cut by 11 bases and J by 2 bases, with 13 bases left in between. In DNA, the CDR3 is TGTGCCTCGGGGAGGGGAGGCAATCAGCCCCAGCATTTT. Encoded protein: CASGRGGNQPQHF.

V gene TRBV7-8 combines with J gene TRBJ2-7; TRBD1 matches at 9 bases. The germline gives CDR1 SGHVS, CDR2 FQNEAQ. The ends lost 8 bases at V and 5 bases at J; junction bases unmatched: 4. This CDR3 has 12 amino acids. The CDR3 DNA reads as TGTGCCAGCGGGACAGGGTCCAACGAGCAGTACTTC. Residues: CASGTGSNEQYF.

The DNA for the CDR3 is TGTGCCAGCAGTTACTGGCCCGATTTGAACACCGGGGAGCTGTTTTTT. Translated: CASSYWPDLNTGELFF. The chain combines TRBV6-5 with TRBJ2-2, with D unresolved. Looked up from germline, CDR1 is MNHEY and CDR2 is SVGAGI. This CDR3 region has 16 residues. Trimming cost V 1 base and J 1 base, with 10 bases left between them.

The chain has TRBV5-1 and TRBJ2-2, with D tentatively TRBD1 (6 bases). The V and J ends lost 0 bases and 4 bases respectively, with 13 bases between them. The CDR3 totals 16 residues. In germline, CDR1 is SGHRS, CDR2 YFSETQ. The CDR3 region is CASSLARGSTTGELFF. The CDR3 coding sequence is TGCGCCAGCAGCTTGGCCAGGGGCAGCACCACCGGGGAGCTGTTTTTT.

This chain connects TRBV5-1 to TRBJ2-6; 9 bases agree with TRBD1. The CDR3 loop spans 17 amino acids. With V trimmed by 5 bases and J by 0 bases, 6 bases remained unmatched. The V gene's germline CDR1 is SGHRS and CDR2 YFSETQ. The CDR3: CASSRTGVTSGANVLTF. Written as DNA, the CDR3 is TGCGCCAGCAGTAGGACAGGGGTCACCTCTGGGGCCAACGTCCTGACTTTC. The variable domain in full, with the rest retrieved from reference TRBV5-1 and TRBJ2-6, is KAGVTQTPRYLIKTRGQQVTLSCSPISGHRSVSWYQQTPGQGLQFLFEYFSETQRNKGNFPGRFSGRQFSNSRSEMNVSTLELGDSALYLCASSRTGVTSGANVLTFGAGSRLTVL.

Remarks on this clone: The junction and the germline gene differ at one end; a read error may be behind it. The chain employs TRBV6-5 and TRBJ1-2; D uncertain. This CDR3 comprises 13 residues. Looked up from germline, CDR1 is MNHEY and CDR2 is SVGAGI. The CDR3 is CASSLVGEGGCTF. The CDR3 DNA reads as TGTGCCAGCTCGTTAGTTGGTGAGGGTGGCTGCACCTTC.

This clone has more than one count but fewer than ten. This sequence joins TRBV6-5 and TRBJ1-2; 11 bases are a match to TRBD1. CDR1 and CDR2 from the germline V gene are MNHEY and SVGAGI. The CDR3 length is 14 residues. Trimming removed 6 bases from V and 4 bases from J; junction bases left unmatched: 4. The CDR3 here is CASRGTGGTYGYTF. CDR3 bases: TGTGCCAGCAGGGGGACAGGGGGAACCTATGGCTACACCTTC.

The rearrangement uses TRBV14 and TRBJ1-4, with D hard to call. This CDR3 is built from 15 residues. V was trimmed by 2 bases and J by 5 bases, leaving 12 bases between them. Germline loops: CDR1 SGHDN, CDR2 FVKESK. In DNA form, the CDR3 reads TGTGCCAGCAGCCAATGGTCGGGATTGAATGAAAAACTGTTTTTT. Encoded protein: CASSQWSGLNEKLFF.

This rearrangement joins TRBV7-9 to TRBJ1-5; possibly TRBD1 for D (5 bases). Trimming took 5 bases from V and 3 from J, leaving 14 bases between them. The CDR3 totals 15 residues. The germline V gene encodes CDR1 SEHNR and CDR2 FQNEAQ (reference sequence). CDR3 sequence (DNA): TGTGCCAGCAGCCCCATGGGGGACTCCAATCAGCCCCAGCATTTT. This sequence encodes CASSPMGDSNQPQHF.

In its sample, this clone was seen a few times. The CDR3 DNA reads as TGTGCCAGCAGCCAAGACCTTAGGGGAGGCTCTGGCTACACCTTC. Protein: CASSQDLRGGSGYTF. The chain couples TRBV3-1 (or the pseudogene TRBV3-2) to TRBJ1-2; D is possibly TRBD1 (5 bases). CDR3 length: 15 amino acids. V was clipped by 0 bases and J by 7 bases, with 15 bases between them. Germline V CDR1 and CDR2: LGHDT, YNNKEL (reference sequence).

The genes are TRBV11-2 and TRBJ2-5, with TRBD2 as a possible D gene (7 bases). Trimming cost V 7 bases and J 0 bases, with 24 bases left between them. CDR1 and CDR2 from the germline V gene are SGHAT and FQNNGV. CDR3 size: 18 residues. This chain's CDR3 is CASTIRGGVSPYQETQYF. The CDR3 bases are TGTGCCAGCACTATTCGCGGGGGCGTATCACCGTACCAAGAGACCCAGTACTTC.